This TCR beta chain is drawn from a study of T-cell reconstitution after alpha-beta-depleted transplantation in children. As it was prepared, the TCRbeta library received unique molecular identifiers. TCRdb ran MiXCR on the PCR reads and lists one entry per CDR3 protein. The sample shows about 500,000 distinct CDR3 sequences, approximately 30% of them seen only once. The V gene lost 2 bases and the J gene lost 5 bases, with 10 bases spanning the gap. CDR3 size: 13 residues. Germline CDR1 is SGHTA and CDR2 is FQGTGA. The sequence was collected from a human donor who donated a stem cell graft to a child with aplastic anemia. The source material was PBMCs from the stem cell graft donor, sampled from the stem cell graft. The chain joins TRBV7-3 to TRBJ2-7, with D perhaps TRBD1 (5 bases). The CDR3 loop reads CASSLFAGNEQYF. In DNA form, the CDR3 reads TGTGCCAGCAGCTTATTCGCAGGGAACGAGCAGTACTTC.